This T cell receptor (beta chain) was recovered during a study of T cells after yellow fever vaccination. This clonotype was seen a handful of times. A 5'RACE template-switching step, the method used to make TCR cDNA, added a universal primer site and UMIs. TCRdb re-derived calls from the 5' RACE reads in MiXCR, one entry per CDR3 protein. The repertoire holds 510,000 or so distinct CDR3 sequences, with about 19% as singletons. The germline V and J ends were trimmed by 5 bases and 1 base, with 12 bases remaining between them. The CDR3 is 13 amino acids. Germline V gene data show CDR1 as SQVTM and CDR2 as ANQGSEA.

The origin of this receptor is a man younger than 40 who received the YFV17D yellow fever vaccine. The chain is built from TRBV29-1 and TRBJ2-7, with TRBD1 as a possible D gene (5 bases). This sample comprised PBMCs, obtained 15 days after the yellow fever booster vaccination. The CDR3 spells CSVTTAGSYEQYF. The CDR3 DNA sequence: TGCAGCGTTACGACAGCCGGGTCCTACGAGCAGTACTTC.